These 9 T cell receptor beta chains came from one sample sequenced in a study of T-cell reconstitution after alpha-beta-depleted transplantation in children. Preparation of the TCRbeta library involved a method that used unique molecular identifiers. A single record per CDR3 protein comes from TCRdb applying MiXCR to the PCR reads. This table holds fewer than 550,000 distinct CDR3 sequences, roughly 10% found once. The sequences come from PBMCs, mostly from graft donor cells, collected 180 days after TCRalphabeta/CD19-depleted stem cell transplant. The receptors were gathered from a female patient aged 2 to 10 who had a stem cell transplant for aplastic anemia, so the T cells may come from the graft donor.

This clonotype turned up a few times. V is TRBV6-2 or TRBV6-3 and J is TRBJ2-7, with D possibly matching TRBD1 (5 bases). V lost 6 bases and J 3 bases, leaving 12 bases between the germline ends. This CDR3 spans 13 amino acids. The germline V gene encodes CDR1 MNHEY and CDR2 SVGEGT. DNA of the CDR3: TGTGCCAGCAGGGAGACAGCCCGCTACGAGCAGTACTTC. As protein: CASRETARYEQYF.

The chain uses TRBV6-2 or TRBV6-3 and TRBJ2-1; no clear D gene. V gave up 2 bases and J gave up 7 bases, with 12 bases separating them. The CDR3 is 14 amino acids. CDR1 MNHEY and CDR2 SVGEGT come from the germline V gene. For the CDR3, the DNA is TGTGCCAGCAGTTACGTACTCCCGGTGAATGAGCAGTTCTTC. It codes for CASSYVLPVNEQFF.

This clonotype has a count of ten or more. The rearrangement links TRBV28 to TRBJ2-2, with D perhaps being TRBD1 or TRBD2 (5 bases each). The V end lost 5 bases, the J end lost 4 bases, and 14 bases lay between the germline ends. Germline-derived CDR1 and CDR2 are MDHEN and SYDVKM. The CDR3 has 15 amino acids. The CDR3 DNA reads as TGTGCCAGCAGTCCGGGCTATGGGGGCACCGGGGAGCTGTTTTTT. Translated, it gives CASSPGYGGTGELFF.

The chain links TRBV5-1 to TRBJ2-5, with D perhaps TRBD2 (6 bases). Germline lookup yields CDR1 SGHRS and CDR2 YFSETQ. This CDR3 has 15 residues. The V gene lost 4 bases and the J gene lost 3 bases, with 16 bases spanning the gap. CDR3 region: CASSLGDWREETQYF. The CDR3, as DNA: TGCGCCAGCAGCCTGGGGGACTGGAGGGAAGAGACCCAGTACTTC.

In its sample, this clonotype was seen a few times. CDR3 DNA sequence: TGTGCCACCAGCAAGCGGGGCCGGGGGTACAATGAGCAGTTCTTC. Protein product: CATSKRGRGYNEQFF. V and J are TRBV15 and TRBJ2-1, with 7 positions matching TRBD2. Germline loops: CDR1 LNHNV, CDR2 YYDKDF (reference sequence). Losses at the gene ends were 4 bases for V and 4 bases for J; bases not matched to a gene: 7. This CDR3 region has 15 residues.

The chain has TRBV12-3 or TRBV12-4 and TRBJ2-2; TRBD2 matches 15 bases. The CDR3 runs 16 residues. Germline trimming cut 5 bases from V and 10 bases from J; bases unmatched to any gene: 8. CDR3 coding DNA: TGTGCCAGCAGTCCTACCGGGACTAGCGGGAGGAAGGAGCTGTTTTTT. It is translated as CASSPTGTSGRKELFF.

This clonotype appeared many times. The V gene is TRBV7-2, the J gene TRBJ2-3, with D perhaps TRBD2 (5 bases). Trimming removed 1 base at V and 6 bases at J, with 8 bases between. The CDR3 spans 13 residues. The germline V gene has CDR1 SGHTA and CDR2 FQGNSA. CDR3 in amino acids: CASSLGTGDTQYF. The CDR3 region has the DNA TGTGCCAGCAGCTTAGGGACGGGGGATACGCAGTATTTT.

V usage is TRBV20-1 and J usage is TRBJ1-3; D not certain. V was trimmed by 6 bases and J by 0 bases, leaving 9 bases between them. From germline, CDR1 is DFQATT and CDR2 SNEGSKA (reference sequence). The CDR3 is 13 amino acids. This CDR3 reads CSARILSGNTIYF. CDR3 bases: TGCAGTGCCAGGATCCTCTCTGGAAACACCATATATTTT.

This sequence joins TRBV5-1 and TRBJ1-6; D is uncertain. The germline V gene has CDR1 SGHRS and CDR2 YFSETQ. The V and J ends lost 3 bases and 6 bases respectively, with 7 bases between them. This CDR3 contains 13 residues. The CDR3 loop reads CASSWLGNSPLHF. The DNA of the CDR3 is TGCGCCAGCAGCTGGTTGGGTAATTCACCCCTCCACTTT.